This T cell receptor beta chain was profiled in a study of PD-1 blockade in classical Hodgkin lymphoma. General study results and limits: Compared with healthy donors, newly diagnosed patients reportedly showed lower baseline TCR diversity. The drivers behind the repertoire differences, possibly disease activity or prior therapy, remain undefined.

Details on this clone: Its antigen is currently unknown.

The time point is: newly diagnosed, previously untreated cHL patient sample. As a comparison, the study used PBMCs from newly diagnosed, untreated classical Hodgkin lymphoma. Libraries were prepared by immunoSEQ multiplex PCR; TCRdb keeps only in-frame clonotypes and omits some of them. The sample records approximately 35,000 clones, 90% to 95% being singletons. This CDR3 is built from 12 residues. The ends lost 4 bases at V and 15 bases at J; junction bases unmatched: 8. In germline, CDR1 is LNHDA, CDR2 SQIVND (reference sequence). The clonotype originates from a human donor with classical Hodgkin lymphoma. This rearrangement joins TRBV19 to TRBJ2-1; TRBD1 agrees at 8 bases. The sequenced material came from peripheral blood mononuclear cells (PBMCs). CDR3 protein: CASSTSTGDGFF. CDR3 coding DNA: TGTGCCAGTAGTACCTCGACAGGGGACGGGTTCTTC. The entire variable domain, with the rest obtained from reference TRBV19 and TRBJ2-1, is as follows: DGGITQSPKYLFRKEGQNVTLSCEQNLNHDAMYWYRQDPGQGLRLIYYSQIVNDFQKGDIAEGYSVSREKKESFPLTVTSAQKNPTAFYLCASSTSTGDGFFGPGTRLTVL.